This TCR beta chain was sequenced in a study of CD8+CD57+ T cells in acquired aplastic anemia. With respect to this clonotype: Compared with germline, one end of the junction differs, possibly owing to a read error.

The CDR3 extends over 16 amino acids. Germline V CDR1 and CDR2: ENHRY, SYGVKD. According to the study, genomic DNA was the template for TCR beta VDJ and CDR3 profiling. TCRdb ran MiXCR on the reads and lists one entry per CDR3 protein. This table has 200,000 to 250,000 distinct CDR3 sequences, less than 75% appearing once. Before being chosen for sequencing, patients had shown CD8+CD57+ cell expansion by flow cytometry. Patient blood was sampled before any therapy had been received. This sequence originates from a human donor with aplastic anemia. This chain links TRBV10-3 with TRBJ1-2, with 8 nucleotides matching TRBD1. The sample taken for sequencing was sorted CD4+, CD8+, or CD8+CD57+ T cells (not recorded which) from PBMCs. The CDR3 DNA reads as TGTGCCATCGCAAGTTACCAGACAGGGGATGGAAATGGCCACACCTTC. As protein: CAIASYQTGDGNGHTF.